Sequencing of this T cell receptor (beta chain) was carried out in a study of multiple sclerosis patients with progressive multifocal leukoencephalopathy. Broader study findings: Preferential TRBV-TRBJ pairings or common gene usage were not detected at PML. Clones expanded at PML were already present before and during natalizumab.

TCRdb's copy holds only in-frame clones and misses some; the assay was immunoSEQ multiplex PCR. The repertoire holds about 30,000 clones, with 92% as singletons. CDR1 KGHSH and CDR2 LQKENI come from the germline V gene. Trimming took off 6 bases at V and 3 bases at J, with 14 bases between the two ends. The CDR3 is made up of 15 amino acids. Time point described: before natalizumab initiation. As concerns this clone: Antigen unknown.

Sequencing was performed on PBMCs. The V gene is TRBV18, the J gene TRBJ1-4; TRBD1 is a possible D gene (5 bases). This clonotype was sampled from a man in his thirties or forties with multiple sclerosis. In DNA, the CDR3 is TGTGCCAGCTCGGCGAACAGGAGCCCTAATGAAAAACTGTTTTTT. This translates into CASSANRSPNEKLFF. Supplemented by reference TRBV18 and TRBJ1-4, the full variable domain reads NAGVMQNPRHLVRRRGQEARLRCSPMKGHSHVYWYRQLPEEGLKFMVYLQKENIIDESGMPKERFSAEFPKEGPSILRIQQVVRGDSAAYFCASSANRSPNEKLFFGSGTQLSVL.